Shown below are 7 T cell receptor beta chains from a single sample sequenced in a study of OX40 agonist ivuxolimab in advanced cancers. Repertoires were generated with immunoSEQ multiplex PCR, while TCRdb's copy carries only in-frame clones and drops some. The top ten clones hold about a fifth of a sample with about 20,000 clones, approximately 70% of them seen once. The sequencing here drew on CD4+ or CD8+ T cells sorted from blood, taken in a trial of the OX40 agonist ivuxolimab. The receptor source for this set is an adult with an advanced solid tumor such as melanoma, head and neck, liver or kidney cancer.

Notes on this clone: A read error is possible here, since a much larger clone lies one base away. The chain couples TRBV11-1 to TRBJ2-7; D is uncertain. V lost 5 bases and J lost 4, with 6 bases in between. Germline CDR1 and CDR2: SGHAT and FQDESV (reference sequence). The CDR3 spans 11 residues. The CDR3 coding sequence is TGTGCCAGCAGCCCTGGGTACGAGCAGTACTTC. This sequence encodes CASSPGYEQYF.

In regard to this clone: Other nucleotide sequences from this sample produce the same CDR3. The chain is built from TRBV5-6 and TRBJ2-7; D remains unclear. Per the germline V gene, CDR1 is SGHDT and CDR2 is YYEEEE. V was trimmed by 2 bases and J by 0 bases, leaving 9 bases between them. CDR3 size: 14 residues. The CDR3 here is CASSLGQSSYEQYF. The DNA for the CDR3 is TGTGCCAGCAGCTTAGGGCAGTCCTCCTACGAGCAGTACTTC.

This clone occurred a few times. DNA for the CDR3: TGCGCCAGCAGCCAAGATCCCAGCCTTAATGAAAAACTGTTTTTT. It codes for CASSQDPSLNEKLFF. The chain recombines TRBV4-1 with TRBJ1-4, with D uncertain. Trimming shortened V by 0 bases and J by 4 bases, and 9 bases separated the two germline ends. The length of the CDR3 is 15 residues. Looked up from germline, CDR1 is MGHRA and CDR2 is YSYEKL.

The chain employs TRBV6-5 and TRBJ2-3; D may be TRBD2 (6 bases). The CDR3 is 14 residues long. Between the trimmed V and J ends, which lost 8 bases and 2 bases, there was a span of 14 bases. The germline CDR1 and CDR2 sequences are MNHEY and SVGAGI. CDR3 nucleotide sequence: TGTGCCAGCCTAGCCGGGGGATACACAGATACGCAGTATTTT. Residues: CASLAGGYTDTQYF.

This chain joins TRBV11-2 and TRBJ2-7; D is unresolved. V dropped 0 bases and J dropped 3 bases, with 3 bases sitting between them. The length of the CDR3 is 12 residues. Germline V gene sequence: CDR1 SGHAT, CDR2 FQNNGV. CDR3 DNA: TGTGCCAGCAGCTTAGAGGTCTACGAGCAGTACTTC. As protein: CASSLEVYEQYF.

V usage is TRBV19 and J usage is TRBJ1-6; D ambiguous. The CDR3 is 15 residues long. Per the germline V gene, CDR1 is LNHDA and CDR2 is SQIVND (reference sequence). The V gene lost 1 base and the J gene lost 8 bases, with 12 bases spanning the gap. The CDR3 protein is CASSIGRREDSPLHF. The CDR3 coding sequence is TGTGCCAGTAGTATAGGCAGGAGGGAAGATTCACCCCTCCACTTT.

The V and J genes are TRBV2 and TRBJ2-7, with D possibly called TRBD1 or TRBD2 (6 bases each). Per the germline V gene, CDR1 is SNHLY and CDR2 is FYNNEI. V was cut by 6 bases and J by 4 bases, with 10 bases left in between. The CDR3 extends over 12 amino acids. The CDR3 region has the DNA TGTGCCAGCAGCGGGGGCTCTTACGAGCAGTACTTC. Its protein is CASSGGSYEQYF.